Shown below are 20 T cell receptor beta chains from a single sample sequenced in a study of graft-versus-host responses after intestinal transplantation. Only in-frame clones appear in the TCRdb table, and some are missing; sequencing was by immunoSEQ multiplex PCR. The sample records tens of thousands of clones, 83% being singletons. For these TCRs, the target antigens are not known. Material: unstimulated CD8+ T cells sorted from spleen or lymph node cells, obtained before intestinal transplant. The receptors stem from a human donor who received an intestinal transplant.

The chain links TRBV5-5 to TRBJ2-1; 8 bases fit TRBD2. The V segment lost 2 bases and the J segment 7 bases; nucleotides outside the gene matches: 11. The germline CDR1 and CDR2 sequences are SGHKS and YYEKEE (reference sequence). The CDR3 loop spans 16 amino acids. CDR3 sequence (DNA): TGTGCCAGCAGCTTCGGGACGGGGGGGCCGAGAAATGAGCAGTTCTTC. Protein sequence: CASSFGTGGPRNEQFF.

The chain links TRBV5-1 to TRBJ2-4, with TRBD2 matching over 7 bases. The V gene's germline CDR1 is SGHRS and CDR2 YFSETQ. CDR3 length: 14 amino acids. V was clipped by 0 bases and J by 11 bases; unmatched bases: 8. CDR3 DNA: TGCGCCAGCAGCTTGGTAGGGACTAAGGCGGTTCAGTACTTC. As protein: CASSLVGTKAVQYF.

This clone was counted once. The rearrangement links TRBV6-5 to TRBJ2-2; TRBD2 matches 7 bases. There are 13 residues in the CDR3. Per germline, CDR1 MNHEY and CDR2 SVGAGI. J was trimmed by 7 bases and V by 8 bases; bases with no gene match: 7. The CDR3 region is CASVGREHGELFF. CDR3 DNA sequence: TGTGCCAGCGTGGGGAGGGAGCACGGGGAGCTGTTTTTT.

The chain couples TRBV29-1 to TRBJ1-1, with D uncertain. V dropped 3 bases and J dropped 1 base, with 12 bases sitting between them. The V gene's germline CDR1 is SQVTM and CDR2 ANQGSEA. This CDR3 has 14 amino acids. As DNA, the CDR3 is TGCAGCGTTGAGGCGGTAATTAGGAACACTGAAGCTTTCTTT. This encodes CSVEAVIRNTEAFF.

The V and J genes are TRBV7-9 and TRBJ2-3; 9 bases map to TRBD2. Germline values: CDR1 SEHNR, CDR2 FQNEAQ (reference sequence). Trimming removed 1 base from V and 0 bases from J; junction bases left unmatched: 11. CDR3 length: 19 residues. CDR3: CASSLGVSGGSLSTDTQYF. In nucleotides, the CDR3 is TGTGCCAGCAGCTTAGGCGTCAGCGGGGGGTCACTTAGCACAGATACGCAGTATTTT.

The chain carries TRBV11-3 and TRBJ2-2, with 9 bases identical to TRBD1. The V gene's germline CDR1 is SGHNT and CDR2 YENEEA. V trimming: 5 bases; J trimming: 7 bases; junction bases outside the gene matches: 11. The CDR3 loop spans 16 amino acids. The CDR3 reads CASSRRITGGDGELFF. The CDR3 region has the DNA TGTGCCAGCAGCCGACGTATAACAGGGGGCGACGGGGAGCTGTTTTTT.

The rearrangement uses TRBV19 and TRBJ2-7; D call uncertain. Trimming left V 5 bases short and J 2 bases short, with 10 bases between. CDR3 length equals 13 residues. Germline CDR1 LNHDA, CDR2 SQIVND (reference sequence). The CDR3 coding sequence is TGTGCCAGTAGTGCCGCCTCGACCTACGAGCAGTACTTC. As protein: CASSAASTYEQYF.

The V and J genes are TRBV18 and TRBJ1-2; D remains unclear. Germline CDR1 is KGHSH and CDR2 is LQKENI. The germline V and J ends were trimmed by 0 bases and 4 bases, with 6 bases remaining between them. The CDR3 totals 13 residues. The CDR3 region has the DNA TGTGCCAGCTCACCACCCGGGATCTATGGCTACACCTTC. It is translated as CASSPPGIYGYTF.

This chain joins TRBV6-1 and TRBJ2-2; possible D gene TRBD1, 5 bases. V was clipped by 6 bases and J by 1 base, with 9 bases between them. There are 14 residues in the CDR3. Germline values: CDR1 MNHNS, CDR2 SASEGT. The CDR3 region is CASRETGNTGELFF. DNA of the CDR3: TGTGCCAGCAGAGAAACAGGGAACACCGGGGAGCTGTTTTTT.

The rearrangement joins TRBV2 to TRBJ2-7; D remains unclear. The germline gives CDR1 SNHLY, CDR2 FYNNEI. The ends were cut back, 4 bases at V and 3 bases at J, with 10 bases in the middle. The CDR3 loop spans 13 amino acids. The CDR3 DNA reads TGTGCCAGCAGTGTGGCGAGGTACTACGAGCAGTACTTC. This encodes CASSVARYYEQYF.

The CDR3 reads CASSPGQGSPYEQYF. CDR3 DNA sequence: TGTGCCAGCTCACCGGGACAGGGATCTCCCTACGAGCAGTACTTC. This chain uses TRBV18 with TRBJ2-7; TRBD1 aligns across 9 bases. The CDR3 has 15 amino acids. CDR1 and CDR2 from the germline V gene are KGHSH and LQKENI. V was pared by 3 bases and J by 2 bases, with 5 bases of the junction left unmatched. Full variable domain (missing parts from reference TRBV18 and TRBJ2-7): NAGVMQNPRHLVRRRGQEARLRCSPMKGHSHVYWYRQLPEEGLKFMVYLQKENIIDESGMPKERFSAEFPKEGPSILRIQQVVRGDSAAYFCASSPGQGSPYEQYFGPGTRLTVT.

The chain has TRBV6-5 and TRBJ1-1; the match to TRBD1 covers 9 bases. Trimming cost V 4 bases and J 4 bases; bases outside gene matches: 4. Germline CDR1 and CDR2: MNHEY and SVGAGI. This CDR3 region has 14 residues. The CDR3 nucleotides read TGTGCCAGCAGTTGGGACAGGGACTTCACTGAAGCTTTCTTT. Its translation: CASSWDRDFTEAFF.

This sequence joins TRBV5-1 and TRBJ2-2, with a weak D call TRBD1 (5 bases). The CDR3 spans 13 residues. Germline V gene lookup returns CDR1 SGHRS and CDR2 YFSETQ. Between the trimmed V and J ends, which lost 5 bases and 9 bases, there was a span of 14 bases. CDR3 loop: CASRYQGSRELFF. In DNA form, the CDR3 reads TGCGCCAGCAGATACCAGGGTTCACGGGAGCTGTTTTTT.

The V call is TRBV28, the J call TRBJ1-1; perhaps TRBD1 as D (5 bases). V dropped 2 bases and J dropped 5 bases, with 9 bases sitting between them. Germline CDR1 reads MDHEN; CDR2 reads SYDVKM. The length of the CDR3 is 13 residues. CDR3 region: CASSLAGRTEAFF. CDR3 in DNA: TGTGCCAGCAGTTTAGCGGGACGAACTGAAGCTTTCTTT.

With respect to this clone: The sample has other DNA sequences that encode this CDR3 too. The chain links TRBV7-6 to TRBJ1-6; 7 nucleotides align to TRBD1. Germline assignment: CDR1 SGHVS and CDR2 FNYEAQ. The V segment lost 5 bases and the J segment 6 bases; nucleotides outside the gene matches: 16. The CDR3 contains 18 residues. The CDR3 bases are TGTGCCAGCAGCCATCTCATCGACAGGGATCGTCCTAATTCACCCCTCCACTTT. It is translated as CASSHLIDRDRPNSPLHF.

With regard to this clone: The junction does not match germline at one end; this may be a read error. The chain links TRBV9 to TRBJ2-5, with D perhaps TRBD1 or TRBD2 (6 bases each). Germline V gene lookup returns CDR1 SGDLS and CDR2 YYNGEE. The CDR3 has 13 amino acids. The CDR3 region has the DNA TGTGCCAGCAGCGATTGGGGGGCAGAGACCCAATACTTC. Translation: CASSDWGAETQYF.

In nucleotides, the CDR3 is TGTGCCAGCAGTTACTCGGCTAGCTTGCATGAGCAGTTCTTC. Its translation is CASSYSASLHEQFF. The V call is TRBV6-5, the J call TRBJ2-1, with D perhaps TRBD2 (5 bases). The CDR3 runs to 14 residues. Germline CDR1 reads MNHEY; CDR2 reads SVGAGI. V lost 0 bases and J 8 bases, leaving 11 bases between the germline ends.

This chain uses TRBV4-2 with TRBJ1-2; TRBD1 matches at 7 bases. Germline V gives CDR1 LGHNA, CDR2 YNFKEQ. The trim removed 0 bases at V and 4 bases at J, leaving 11 bases unmatched. CDR3 size: 17 residues. CDR3 amino acids: CASSQEHGSAGGYGYTF. DNA for the CDR3: TGTGCCAGCAGCCAAGAGCACGGGTCGGCAGGGGGCTATGGCTACACCTTC.

The V gene is TRBV6-5, the J gene TRBJ1-5; D uncertain. Per the germline V gene, CDR1 is MNHEY and CDR2 is SVGAGI. With 2 bases removed from V and 5 bases from J, the gap between germline ends came to 7 bases. The CDR3 has 13 amino acids. CDR3 nucleotides: TGTGCCAGCAGTTACAACCCTCATCAGCCCCAGCATTTT. Protein product: CASSYNPHQPQHF.

The chain carries TRBV6-5 and TRBJ1-1; no clear D gene. The CDR3 spans 14 residues. CDR1 and CDR2 from the germline V gene are MNHEY and SVGAGI. The ends were cut back, 2 bases at V and 8 bases at J, with 15 bases in the middle. The CDR3 DNA reads as TGTGCCAGCAGTTACGTGGTAGAGCGGTTCGAAGCTTTCTTT. Its translation is CASSYVVERFEAFF.